The next 27 T cell receptor beta chains were all read from a single sample in a study of response to subunit inactivated influenza vaccine. In TCRdb, the RT-PCR reads were re-called with MiXCR into one record per CDR3 protein. The sample shows a few hundred thousand distinct CDR3 sequences, under 8.5% of them seen only once. This sample comprised PBMCs from blood, obtained less than 30 months after vaccination. Receptors originate from a man aged 50 to 69 who received an inactivated influenza vaccine.

This clonotype was seen a few times. The CDR3 loop is CASSLSYDRDTQYF. As DNA, the CDR3 is TGTGCCAGCAGTTTATCCTACGACAGAGATACGCAGTATTTT. The chain couples TRBV27 to TRBJ2-3; D is perhaps TRBD1 (5 bases). The V end was cut by 0 bases, the J end by 5 bases, with 9 bases between. The CDR3 contains 14 residues. CDR1 and CDR2 from the germline V gene are MNHEY and SMNVEV (reference sequence).

This clonotype was observed a single time. The V gene is TRBV15, the J gene TRBJ2-1; TRBD1 matches at 9 bases. Per the germline V gene, CDR1 is LNHNV and CDR2 is YYDKDF (reference sequence). V lost 3 bases to trimming and J lost 6 bases; unmatched junction nucleotides: 3. CDR3 length: 14 amino acids. CDR3 loop: CATSRDRGRNEQFF. CDR3 sequence (DNA): TGTGCCACCAGCAGGGACAGGGGACGCAATGAGCAGTTCTTC. The full variable domain, in which reference TRBV15 and TRBJ2-1 provide the parts outside the CDR3, is DAMVIQNPRYQVTQFGKPVTLSCSQTLNHNVMYWYQQKSSQAPKLLFHYYDKDFNNEADTPDNFQSRRPNTSFCFLDIRSPGLGDTAMYLCATSRDRGRNEQFFGPGTRLTVL.

The chain has TRBV15 and TRBJ2-7, with D unclear. CDR1 and CDR2 (germline): LNHNV, YYDKDF (reference sequence). The length of the CDR3 is 15 residues. Trimming shortened V by 1 base and J by 0 bases, and 10 bases separated the two germline ends. The CDR3: CATSRGVESSYEQYF. In nucleotides, the CDR3 is TGTGCCACCAGCAGAGGAGTGGAGAGCTCCTACGAGCAGTACTTC.

This clonotype has a handful of counts. The chain combines TRBV2 with TRBJ2-1, with D possibly matching TRBD2 (6 bases). Trimming removed 11 bases at V and 1 base at J, with 12 bases between. Germline CDR1 is SNHLY and CDR2 is FYNNEI. The CDR3 has 13 residues. CDR3 sequence: CACGMGSYNEQFF. CDR3 bases: TGTGCCTGCGGGATGGGTTCCTACAATGAGCAGTTCTTC.

This clonotype was detected only a few times. The chain links TRBV3-1 to TRBJ2-3; D possibly matches TRBD1 or TRBD2 (5 bases each). Germline CDR1 is LGHDT and CDR2 is YNNKEL (reference sequence). CDR3 size: 14 residues. Trimming pared 4 bases from V and 6 bases from J, leaving 14 bases between. CDR3 residues: CASSLGTLGDTQYF. For the CDR3, the DNA is TGTGCCAGCAGCCTCGGGACCCTCGGGGATACGCAGTATTTT.

The genes are TRBV15 and TRBJ2-7, with D hard to call. Germline-derived CDR1 and CDR2 are LNHNV and YYDKDF (reference sequence). V was trimmed by 0 bases and J by 6 bases, leaving 21 bases between them. The CDR3 runs to 17 residues. The CDR3 nucleotides are TGTGCCACCAGCAGAGATCCAAAGACCGTGGGTTGGATCGAGCAGTACTTC. This encodes CATSRDPKTVGWIEQYF.

This clonotype was seen many times. The chain carries TRBV9 and TRBJ2-2, with no clear D. V lost 1 base and J lost 5, with 12 bases in between. This CDR3 region has 15 residues. CDR1 is SGDLS, CDR2 YYNGEE, per germline. CDR3 sequence reads: CASSVLPRWTGELFF. The CDR3 DNA sequence: TGTGCCAGCAGCGTACTGCCCCGCTGGACCGGGGAGCTGTTTTTT.

This clonotype has a count of ten or more. The V call is TRBV6-1, the J call TRBJ1-5, with D tentatively TRBD1 (5 bases). Trimming removed 6 bases at V and 0 bases at J, with 15 bases between. CDR3 length: 16 amino acids. CDR1 MNHNS and CDR2 SASEGT come from the germline V gene. The CDR3 DNA is TGTGCCAGCAGAGCTTCCAGGGAGTATAGCAATCAGCCCCAGCATTTT. Encoded protein: CASRASREYSNQPQHF.

In its sample, this clonotype was seen a few times. The chain uses TRBV20-1 and TRBJ1-2; 9 nucleotides agree with TRBD1. The germline V gene has CDR1 DFQATT and CDR2 SNEGSKA (reference sequence). The trim removed 5 bases at V and 4 bases at J, leaving 8 bases unmatched. The CDR3 runs to 14 residues. The CDR3 region is CSALTVQGAYGYTF. In DNA form, the CDR3 reads TGCAGTGCTTTAACAGTACAGGGGGCCTATGGCTACACCTTC.

This clonotype was observed a handful of times. The V and J genes are TRBV10-2 and TRBJ2-7; 7 bases are a match to TRBD1. The CDR3 sequence is 13 residues long. V trimming: 5 bases; J trimming: 6 bases; junction bases outside the gene matches: 7. Germline V gives CDR1 WSHSY, CDR2 SAAADI. The DNA for the CDR3 is TGCGCCAGCAGTCGCGGACAGGCTCTCGAGCAGTACTTC. Its protein is CASSRGQALEQYF.

V usage is TRBV6-5 and J usage is TRBJ1-4; TRBD1 matches at 7 bases. The CDR3 has 15 residues. The V gene's germline CDR1 is MNHEY and CDR2 SVGAGI. Trimming at V came to 4 bases and at J to 9 bases, leaving 11 bases not matched to a gene. The CDR3 DNA follows: TGTGCCAGCAGTTCAGGACAGGCCGTAATGAAAAAACTGTTTTTT. Its translation is CASSSGQAVMKKLFF.

This clonotype was observed a handful of times. The chain couples TRBV6-5 to TRBJ1-2, with no clear D. This CDR3 has 14 residues. Germline-derived CDR1 and CDR2 are MNHEY and SVGAGI. V was pared by 2 bases and J by 0 bases, with 7 bases between. The CDR3, as DNA: TGTGCCAGCAGTTACAGGGCCCCTAACTATGGCTACACCTTC. Its protein product is CASSYRAPNYGYTF.

The chain combines TRBV12-3 or TRBV12-4 with TRBJ2-1; D gene ambiguous. V dropped 1 base and J dropped 9 bases, with 13 bases sitting between them. The CDR3 contains 14 residues. CDR3 residues: CASSLGAHGSEQFF. The DNA for the CDR3 is TGTGCCAGCAGTTTAGGGGCCCATGGAAGTGAGCAGTTCTTC.

The chain employs TRBV29-1 and TRBJ2-3, with TRBD2 identical over 13 bases. V dropped 6 bases and J dropped 6; count of bases not matched to a gene: 12. The V gene's germline CDR1 is SQVTM and CDR2 ANQGSEA. The CDR3 has 16 residues. This chain's CDR3 is CSVDRTSGGGTDTQYF. DNA of the CDR3: TGCAGCGTCGACAGGACTAGCGGGGGAGGGACGGATACGCAGTATTTT.

This clonotype was counted many times. The V and J genes are TRBV10-3 and TRBJ1-2; TRBD1 agrees at 7 bases. This CDR3 has 14 amino acids. V was pared by 6 bases and J by 0 bases, with 4 bases of the junction left unmatched. Looked up from germline, CDR1 is ENHRY and CDR2 is SYGVKD. The DNA for the CDR3 is TGTGCCATCAGCCAGGGGGACACTAACTATGGCTACACCTTC. Its protein product is CAISQGDTNYGYTF.

V usage is TRBV5-5 and J usage is TRBJ2-1, with D possibly called TRBD1 or TRBD2 (5 bases each). V gave up 6 bases and J gave up 6 bases, with 19 bases separating them. The CDR3 loop spans 15 amino acids. CDR1 is SGHKS, CDR2 YYEKEE, per germline (reference sequence). The CDR3 nucleotides are TGTGCCAGCACCCAACGCGCCCTGAGGGGCAATGAGCAGTTCTTC. This encodes CASTQRALRGNEQFF.

This clonotype was detected only a few times. The chain employs TRBV7-2 and TRBJ2-1; 9 bases fit TRBD2. The CDR3 is 16 amino acids. Germline V gene data show CDR1 as SGHTA and CDR2 as FQGNSA. With 4 bases clipped from V and 5 bases from J, the junction kept 9 bases outside the gene matches. The CDR3 DNA reads TGTGCCAGCAGCTCATTTAGCGGGAGTATGCACAATGAGCAGTTCTTC. This sequence encodes CASSSFSGSMHNEQFF.

This clonotype turned up a few times. The rearrangement links TRBV3-1 to TRBJ2-7; D gene uncertain. The CDR3 is made up of 16 amino acids. Per the germline V gene, CDR1 is LGHDT and CDR2 is YNNKEL (reference sequence). V was clipped by 1 base and J by 0 bases, with 13 bases between them. The CDR3 protein is CASSQVYTVSSYEQYF. Here the CDR3 DNA reads TGTGCCAGCAGCCAAGTGTATACGGTAAGCTCCTACGAGCAGTACTTC.

This clonotype has ten or more counts. The chain recombines TRBV6-5 with TRBJ2-5, with unresolved D. CDR1 MNHEY and CDR2 SVGAGI come from the germline V gene. V was cut by 0 bases and J by 4 bases, with 12 bases left in between. CDR3 length equals 15 residues. In DNA form, the CDR3 reads TGTGCCAGCAGTTACTCGAGCGAGCGAGGAGAGACCCAGTACTTC. Translated: CASSYSSERGETQYF.

This clonotype was found a few times. The rearrangement uses TRBV29-1 and TRBJ1-1; D is uncertain. Germline CDR1 is SQVTM and CDR2 is ANQGSEA. The CDR3 sequence is 13 residues long. Trimming shortened V by 4 bases and J by 5 bases, and 14 bases separated the two germline ends. The CDR3 DNA is TGCAGCGTTGTTTCTCCGGCAACAACTGAAGCTTTCTTT. Translating gives CSVVSPATTEAFF.

This clonotype was detected many times. The chain uses TRBV10-3 and TRBJ2-1; TRBD2 aligns across 10 bases. V was clipped by 3 bases and J by 5 bases; unmatched bases: 1. The CDR3 covers 14 residues. Looked up from germline, CDR1 is ENHRY and CDR2 is SYGVKD. The CDR3 sequence is CAISELAGNNEQFF. For the CDR3, the DNA is TGTGCCATCAGTGAACTAGCGGGAAACAATGAGCAGTTCTTC.

The genes are TRBV27 and TRBJ1-2; TRBD1 matches at 9 bases. After removal of 1 base from V and 8 bases from J, the junction contained 5 bases not matched to a gene. The germline gives CDR1 MNHEY, CDR2 SMNVEV (reference sequence). This CDR3 region has 14 residues. CDR3 DNA: TGTGCCAGCAGTTTATACCGACAGGGGGGCGGCTACACCTTC. Protein product: CASSLYRQGGGYTF.

This clonotype showed up many times. This chain connects TRBV29-1 to TRBJ2-1, with D possibly being TRBD2 (7 bases). V lost 5 bases and J 5 bases, leaving 16 bases between the germline ends. The CDR3 runs to 14 residues. Germline V gene sequence: CDR1 SQVTM, CDR2 ANQGSEA. This CDR3 is CSVLRGAQNNEQFF. As DNA, the CDR3 is TGCAGCGTTCTCCGGGGGGCGCAAAACAATGAGCAGTTCTTC.

This clonotype was recorded a few times. V and J are TRBV29-1 and TRBJ2-1; no reliable D call. The CDR3 is made up of 14 amino acids. Germline V gene lookup returns CDR1 SQVTM and CDR2 ANQGSEA. The V gene lost 7 bases and the J gene lost 3 bases, with 16 bases spanning the gap. CDR3 sequence (DNA): TGCAGCGCCACTCCCACTAATTTCTACAATGAGCAGTTCTTC. Translation gives CSATPTNFYNEQFF.

The CDR3 sequence: CASIREEAFF. The CDR3 region has the DNA TGTGCCAGTATCCGGGAAGAAGCTTTCTTT. The V and J genes are TRBV19 and TRBJ1-1, with unresolved D. CDR1 LNHDA and CDR2 SQIVND come from the germline V gene (reference sequence). Trimming pared 7 bases from V and 8 bases from J, leaving 8 bases between. The CDR3 sequence is 10 residues long.

This clonotype was detected a few times. The rearrangement uses TRBV15 and TRBJ2-2; 14 bases fit TRBD2. The CDR3 runs 18 residues. V gave up 5 bases and J gave up 4 bases; unmatched junction bases: 9. The germline CDR1 and CDR2 sequences are LNHNV and YYDKDF (reference sequence). CDR3 in amino acids: CATSHGGLAGVSTGELFF. The CDR3 DNA reads TGTGCCACCAGCCATGGGGGACTAGCGGGAGTTAGCACCGGGGAGCTGTTTTTT.

The chain carries TRBV12-3 or TRBV12-4 and TRBJ2-1; 14 bases agree with TRBD2. The CDR3 sequence is 20 residues long. V shed 4 bases and J 4 bases; nucleotides not matched to a gene: 15. This chain's CDR3 is CASSSAPGTSGGFKYNEQFF. For the CDR3, the DNA is TGTGCCAGCAGTTCAGCCCCCGGGACTAGCGGGGGATTTAAATACAATGAGCAGTTCTTC.